Reported below is one T cell receptor (beta chain). Its antigen is unidentified. The sample is drawn from a study of shared clonotypes between healthy human individuals. For the study at large: Three CD4 naive, three CD4 memory, two CD8 naive and one CD8 memory plate were used per donor. Study outcomes and limitations: Sequencing depth was predicted to influence how clonotypes are shared among donors. Sharing across four donors was highest in naive CD4 (roughly 5%) and lowest in memory CD8 (around 0.4%).

Assay used: immunoSEQ multiplex PCR; TCRdb lists only in-frame clones, some missing. The profile shows about 2.2 million clones, just under 95% of them singletons. Terminally differentiated effector memory CD45RA+ cells were excluded from the naive CD8 cells, which were CD45RO-negative and positively selected for CCR7. Recent vaccinations or acute infections were absent in the healthy HIV-negative adult donors. The CDR3 spans 15 residues. Trimming pared 0 bases from V and 5 bases from J, leaving 15 bases between. Germline-derived CDR1 and CDR2 are SGDLS and YYNGEE. The specimen was naive CD8+ T cells from PBMCs. The V and J genes are TRBV9 and TRBJ2-7, with D maybe TRBD2 (5 bases). This TCR was recovered from a man aged 18 to 29 in good health. Some clones in this sample may be carry-over from other donors' samples. The CDR3 spells CASSVDTRGSHEQYF. DNA for the CDR3: TGTGCCAGCAGCGTAGATACTCGGGGTTCCCACGAGCAGTACTTC.